The T cell receptor (beta chain) under discussion was sequenced for a study of graft-versus-host responses after intestinal transplantation. As for this clone: No antigen is known for it.

V was clipped by 9 bases and J by 5 bases, with 11 bases between them. Germline assignment: CDR1 MGHDK and CDR2 SYGVNS. The CDR3 length is 13 residues. Clones were sequenced by immunoSEQ multiplex PCR, and TCRdb holds only the in-frame ones, with some missing. The sample holds tens of thousands of clones; 90% are singletons and the top ten take nearly 0.11%. This TCR was sampled from a human donor who received an intestinal transplant. The material sequenced was unstimulated CD4+ T cells sorted from spleen or lymph node cells, taken before intestinal transplant. The chain combines TRBV25-1 with TRBJ1-6; D remains unclear. Here the CDR3 reads CASGGLDNSPLHF. CDR3 sequence (DNA): TGTGCCAGTGGCGGCCTAGATAATTCACCCCTCCACTTT. Full variable domain (remainder filled in from reference TRBV25-1 and TRBJ1-6): EADIYQTPRYLVIGTGKKITLECSQTMGHDKMYWYQQDPGMELHLIHYSYGVNSTEKGDLSSESTVSRIRTEHFPLTLESARPSHTSQYLCASGGLDNSPLHFGNGTRLTVT.